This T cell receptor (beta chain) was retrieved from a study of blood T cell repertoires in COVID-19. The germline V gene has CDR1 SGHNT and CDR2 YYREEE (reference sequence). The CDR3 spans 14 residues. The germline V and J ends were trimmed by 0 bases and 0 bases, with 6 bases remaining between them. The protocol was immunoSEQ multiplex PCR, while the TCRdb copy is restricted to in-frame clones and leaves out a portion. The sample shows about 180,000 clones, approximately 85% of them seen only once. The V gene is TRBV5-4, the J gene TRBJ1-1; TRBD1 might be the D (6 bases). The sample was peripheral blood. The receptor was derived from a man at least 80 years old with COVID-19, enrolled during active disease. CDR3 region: CASSLEGVNTEAFF. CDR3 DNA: TGTGCCAGCAGCTTGGAGGGGGTGAACACTGAAGCTTTCTTT.